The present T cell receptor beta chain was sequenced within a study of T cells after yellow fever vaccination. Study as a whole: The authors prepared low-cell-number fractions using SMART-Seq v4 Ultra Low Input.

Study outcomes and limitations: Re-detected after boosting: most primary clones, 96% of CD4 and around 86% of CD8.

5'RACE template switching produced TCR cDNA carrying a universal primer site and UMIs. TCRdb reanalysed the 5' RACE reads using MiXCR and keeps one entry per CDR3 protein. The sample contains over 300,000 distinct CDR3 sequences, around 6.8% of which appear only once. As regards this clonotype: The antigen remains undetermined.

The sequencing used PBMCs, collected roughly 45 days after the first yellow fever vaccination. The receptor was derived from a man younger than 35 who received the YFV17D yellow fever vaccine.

The CDR3 sequence: CASSFPGGRNTEAFF. CDR3 nucleotide sequence: TGTGCCAGCAGCTTTCCAGGGGGAAGGAACACTGAAGCTTTCTTT. The rearrangement joins TRBV7-9 to TRBJ1-1; TRBD1 aligns across 7 bases. V gave up 3 bases and J gave up 1 base; unmatched junction bases: 5. This CDR3 spans 15 amino acids. Germline V gene lookup returns CDR1 SEHNR and CDR2 FQNEAQ (reference sequence).